This T cell receptor beta chain was retrieved from a study of control samples from healthy donors and cancer patients. This clone occurred once. V lost 2 bases to trimming and J lost 3 bases, with 14 bases between them. This CDR3 is 15 amino acids long. Germline CDR1 is MNHNY and CDR2 is SVGAGI (reference sequence). Assay used: immunoSEQ multiplex PCR; TCRdb lists only in-frame clones, some missing. Altogether 93,000 or so clones are present, approximately 90% being singletons, with the ten largest covering about 19%. V gene TRBV6-6 combines with J gene TRBJ2-7; perhaps TRBD1 as D (6 bases). The TCR comes from a man aged 55 to 70 with lung cancer. The material sequenced was PBMCs. CDR3: CASSYASQGIYEQYV. Written as DNA, the CDR3 is TGTGCCAGCAGTTACGCTAGCCAGGGGATCTACGAGCAGTACGTC.